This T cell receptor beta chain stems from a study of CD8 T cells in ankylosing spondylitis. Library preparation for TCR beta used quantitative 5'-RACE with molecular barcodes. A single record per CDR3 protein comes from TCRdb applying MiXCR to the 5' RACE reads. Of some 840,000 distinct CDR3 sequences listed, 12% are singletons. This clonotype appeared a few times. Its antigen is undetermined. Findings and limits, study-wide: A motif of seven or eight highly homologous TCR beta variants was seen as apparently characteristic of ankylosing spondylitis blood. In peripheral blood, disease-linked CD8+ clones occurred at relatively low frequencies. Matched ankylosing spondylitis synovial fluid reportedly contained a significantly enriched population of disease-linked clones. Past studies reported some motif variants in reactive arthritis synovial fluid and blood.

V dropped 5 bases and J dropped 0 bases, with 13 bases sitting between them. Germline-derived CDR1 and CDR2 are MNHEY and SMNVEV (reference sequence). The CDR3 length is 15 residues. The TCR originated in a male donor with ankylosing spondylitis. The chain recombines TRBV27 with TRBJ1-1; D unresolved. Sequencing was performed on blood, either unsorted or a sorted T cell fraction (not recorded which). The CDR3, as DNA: TGTGCCAGCAGTCCCGGTAGGGCTTTGAACACTGAAGCTTTCTTT. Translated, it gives CASSPGRALNTEAFF.